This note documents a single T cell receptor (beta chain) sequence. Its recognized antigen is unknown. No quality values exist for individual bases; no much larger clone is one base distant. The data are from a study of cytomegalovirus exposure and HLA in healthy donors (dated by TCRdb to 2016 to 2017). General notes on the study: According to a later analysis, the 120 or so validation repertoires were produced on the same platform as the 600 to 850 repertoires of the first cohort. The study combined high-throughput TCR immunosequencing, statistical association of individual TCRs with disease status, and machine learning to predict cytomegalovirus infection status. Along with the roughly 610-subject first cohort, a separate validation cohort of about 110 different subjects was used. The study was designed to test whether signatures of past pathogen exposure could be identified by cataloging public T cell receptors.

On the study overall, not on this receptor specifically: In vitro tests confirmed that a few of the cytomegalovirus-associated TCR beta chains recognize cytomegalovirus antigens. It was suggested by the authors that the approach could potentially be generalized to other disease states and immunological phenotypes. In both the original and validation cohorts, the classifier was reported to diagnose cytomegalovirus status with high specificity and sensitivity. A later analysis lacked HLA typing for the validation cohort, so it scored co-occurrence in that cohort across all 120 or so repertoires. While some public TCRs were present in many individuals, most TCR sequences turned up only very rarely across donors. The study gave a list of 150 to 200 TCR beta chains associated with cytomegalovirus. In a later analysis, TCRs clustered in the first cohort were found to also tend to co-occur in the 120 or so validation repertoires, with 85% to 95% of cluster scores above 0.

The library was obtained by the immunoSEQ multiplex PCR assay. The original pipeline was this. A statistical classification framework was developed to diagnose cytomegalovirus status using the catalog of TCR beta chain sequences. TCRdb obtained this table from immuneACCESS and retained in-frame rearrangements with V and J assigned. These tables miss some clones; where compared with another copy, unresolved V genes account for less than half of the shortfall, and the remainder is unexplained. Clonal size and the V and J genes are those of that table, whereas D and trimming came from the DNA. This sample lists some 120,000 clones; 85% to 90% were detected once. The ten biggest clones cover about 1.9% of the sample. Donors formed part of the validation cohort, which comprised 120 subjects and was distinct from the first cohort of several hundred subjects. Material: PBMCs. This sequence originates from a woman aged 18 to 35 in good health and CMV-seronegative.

The CDR3 reads CANRRGTEAFF. The DNA is TGTGCCAACCGAAGGGGCACTGAAGCTTTCTTT. The receptor chain draws on TRBV2 and TRBJ1-1; perhaps TRBD1 is the D gene, with 5 bases matching. The germline V gene yields SNHLY for CDR1 and FYNNEI for CDR2. The CDR3 has 11 amino acids, counting the end cysteine and phenylalanine. Of all the DNA, just the CDR3 is kept, 33 bases in frame from base 1. The V end loses 10 bases and the J end loses 4 bases, and a stretch of 10 bases separates them.